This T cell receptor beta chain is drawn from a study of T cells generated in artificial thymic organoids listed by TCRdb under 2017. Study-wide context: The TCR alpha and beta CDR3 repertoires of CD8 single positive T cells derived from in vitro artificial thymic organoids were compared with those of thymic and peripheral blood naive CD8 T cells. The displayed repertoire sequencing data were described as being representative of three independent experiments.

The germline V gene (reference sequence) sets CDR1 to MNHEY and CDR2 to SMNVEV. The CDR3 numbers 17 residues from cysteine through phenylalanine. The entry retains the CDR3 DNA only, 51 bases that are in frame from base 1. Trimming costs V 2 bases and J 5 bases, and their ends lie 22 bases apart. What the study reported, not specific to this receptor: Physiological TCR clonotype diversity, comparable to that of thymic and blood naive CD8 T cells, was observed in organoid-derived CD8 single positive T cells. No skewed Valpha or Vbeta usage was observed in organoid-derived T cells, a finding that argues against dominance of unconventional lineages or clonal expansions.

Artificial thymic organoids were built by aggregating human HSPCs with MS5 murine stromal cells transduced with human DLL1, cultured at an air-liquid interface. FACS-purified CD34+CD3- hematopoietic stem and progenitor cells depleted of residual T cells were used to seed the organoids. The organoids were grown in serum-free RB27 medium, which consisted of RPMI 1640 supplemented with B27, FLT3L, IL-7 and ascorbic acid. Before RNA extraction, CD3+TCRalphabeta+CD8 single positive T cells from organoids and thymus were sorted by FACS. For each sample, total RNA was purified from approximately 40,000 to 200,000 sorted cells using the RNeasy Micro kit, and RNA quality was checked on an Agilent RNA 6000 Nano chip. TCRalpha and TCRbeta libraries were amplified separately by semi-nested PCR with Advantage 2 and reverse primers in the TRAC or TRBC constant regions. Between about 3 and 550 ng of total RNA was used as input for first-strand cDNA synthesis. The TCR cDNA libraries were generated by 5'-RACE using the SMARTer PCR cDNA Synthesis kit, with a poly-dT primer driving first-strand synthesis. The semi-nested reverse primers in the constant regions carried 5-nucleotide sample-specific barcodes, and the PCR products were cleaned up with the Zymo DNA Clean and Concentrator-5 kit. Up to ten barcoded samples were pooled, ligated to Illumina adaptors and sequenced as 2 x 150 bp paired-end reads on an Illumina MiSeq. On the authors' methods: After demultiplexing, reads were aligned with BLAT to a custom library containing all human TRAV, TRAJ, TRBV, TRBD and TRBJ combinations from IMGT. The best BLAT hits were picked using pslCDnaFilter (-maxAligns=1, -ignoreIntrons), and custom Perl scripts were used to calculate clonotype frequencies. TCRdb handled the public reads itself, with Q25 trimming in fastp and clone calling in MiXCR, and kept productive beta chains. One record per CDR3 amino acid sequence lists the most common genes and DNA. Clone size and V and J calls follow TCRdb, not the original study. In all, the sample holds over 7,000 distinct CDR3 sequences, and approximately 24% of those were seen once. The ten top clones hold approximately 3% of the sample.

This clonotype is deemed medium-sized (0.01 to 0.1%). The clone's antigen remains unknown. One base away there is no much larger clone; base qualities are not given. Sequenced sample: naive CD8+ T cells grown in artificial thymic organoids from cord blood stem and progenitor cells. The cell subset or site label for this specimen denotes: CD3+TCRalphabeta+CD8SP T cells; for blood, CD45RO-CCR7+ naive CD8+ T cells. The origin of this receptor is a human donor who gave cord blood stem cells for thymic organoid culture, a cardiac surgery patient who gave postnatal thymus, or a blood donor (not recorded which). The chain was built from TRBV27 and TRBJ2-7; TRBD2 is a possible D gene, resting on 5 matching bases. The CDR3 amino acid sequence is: CASSLAVQAGGPNEQYF. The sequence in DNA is TGTGCCAGCAGTTTAGCGGTTCAGGCCGGAGGTCCGAACGAGCAGTACTTC.